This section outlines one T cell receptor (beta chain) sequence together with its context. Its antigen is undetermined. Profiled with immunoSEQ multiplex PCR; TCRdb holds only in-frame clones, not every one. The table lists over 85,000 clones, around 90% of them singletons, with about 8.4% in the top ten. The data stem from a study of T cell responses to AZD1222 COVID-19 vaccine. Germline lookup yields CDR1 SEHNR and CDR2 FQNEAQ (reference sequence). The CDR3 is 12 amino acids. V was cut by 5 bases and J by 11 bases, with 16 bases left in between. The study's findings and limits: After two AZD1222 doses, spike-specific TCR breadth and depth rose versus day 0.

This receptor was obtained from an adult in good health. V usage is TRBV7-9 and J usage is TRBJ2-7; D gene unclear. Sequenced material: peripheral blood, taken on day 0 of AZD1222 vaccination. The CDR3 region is CASSLWSLGEYF. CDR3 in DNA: TGTGCCAGCAGCCTGTGGTCTTTGGGCGAGTACTTC.